The sequence of this T cell receptor beta chain was determined in a study of cytomegalovirus exposure and HLA in healthy donors. Study conclusions and caveats: Later on, an analysis showed TCR association rates differing by HLA locus, with DRB1 the most and HLA-C the fewest. The study reported that TCR beta sequences accurately predicted HLA-A and HLA-B alleles in most subjects. It emerged from a later analysis that several of the most significant clusters appeared to be linked to common viral pathogens.

Both 60 Vbeta primers and 13 Jbeta primers went into the PCR. Only in-frame clones appear in the TCRdb table, and some are missing; sequencing was by immunoSEQ multiplex PCR. The table has some 130,000 clones, roughly four fifths seen once. About this clone: Its target is unknown.

Participants comprised healthy donors of bone marrow. The CDR3 covers 15 residues. In germline, CDR1 is MNHEY, CDR2 SMNVEV (reference sequence). V lost 2 bases and J lost 4, with 12 bases in between. The chain couples TRBV27 to TRBJ2-1; TRBD2 might be the D (6 bases). This TCR was recovered from a male donor in good health and CMV-seronegative. Sequencing input: PBMCs. The CDR3 spells CASSLSQRAYNEQFF. In DNA form, the CDR3 reads TGTGCCAGCAGTTTAAGTCAGCGGGCTTACAATGAGCAGTTCTTC.